Following are 30 T cell receptor beta chains from one sample sequenced in a study of blood T cell repertoires in COVID-19. Using immunoSEQ multiplex PCR, the repertoire was profiled, and TCRdb retains in-frame clones only, with some absent. This sample has about 81,000 clones; roughly 75% occur once, and the top ten carry about 4.2%. Sequencing used peripheral blood. The origin of the receptors is a woman in her 50s with acute or convalescent COVID-19.

This rearrangement joins TRBV11-2 to TRBJ1-2; D is uncertain. This CDR3 spans 12 amino acids. V dropped 5 bases and J dropped 4 bases, with 8 bases sitting between them. Germline CDR1 is SGHAT and CDR2 is FQNNGV. CDR3 bases: TGTGCCAGCAGCCCCTACAGCTATGGCTACACCTTC. Translation: CASSPYSYGYTF.

This chain links TRBV28 with TRBJ1-1, with a possible D match to TRBD1 (6 bases). Per the germline V gene, CDR1 is MDHEN and CDR2 is SYDVKM. V lost 5 bases and J 9 bases, leaving 13 bases between the germline ends. This CDR3 region has 12 residues. As DNA, the CDR3 is TGTGCCAGCAGTGGGCACAGGGCAAAAGCTTTCTTT. Amino acid sequence: CASSGHRAKAFF. Supplemented by reference TRBV28 and TRBJ1-1, the full variable domain reads DVKVTQSSRYLVKRTGEKVFLECVQDMDHENMFWYRQDPGLGLRLIYFSYDVKMKEKGDIPEGYSVSREKKERFSLILESASTNQTSMYLCASSGHRAKAFFGQGTRLTVV.

The genes are TRBV7-9 and TRBJ2-7, with 11 bases that match TRBD1. CDR1 is SEHNR, CDR2 FQNEAQ, per germline (reference sequence). V gave up 5 bases and J gave up 2 bases; unmatched junction bases: 8. CDR3 length: 16 amino acids. The CDR3 coding sequence is TGTGCCAGCAGCCTAAGAGGACAGGGGGCCACCTACGAGCAGTACTTC. Translation: CASSLRGQGATYEQYF.

The chain is built from TRBV7-9 and TRBJ1-2, with D unclear. From germline, CDR1 is SEHNR and CDR2 FQNEAQ (reference sequence). This CDR3 has 15 residues. V gave up 0 bases and J gave up 4 bases, with 12 bases separating them. The CDR3 nucleotides read TGTGCCAGCAGCTTAGCGTCGTGGCAGGCCTATGGCTACACCTTC. This encodes CASSLASWQAYGYTF.

The J gene is TRBJ1-1, the V gene TRBV7-3; no firm D call. CDR3 length: 13 amino acids. Germline V gene sequence: CDR1 SGHTA, CDR2 FQGTGA. V lost 4 bases and J lost 0, with 6 bases in between. DNA for the CDR3: TGTGCCAGCAGCTCGGAGGTGAACACTGAAGCTTTCTTT. Protein sequence: CASSSEVNTEAFF.

This clone was counted only a few times. The rearrangement uses TRBV4-1 and TRBJ1-2; TRBD1 is a possible D gene (5 bases). Trimming removed 4 bases at V and 3 bases at J, with 9 bases between. CDR1 is MGHRA and CDR2 is YSYEKL in the germline V gene. The CDR3 is 13 amino acids. CDR3 sequence: CASSPQGDYGYTF. DNA of the CDR3: TGCGCCAGCAGCCCCCAGGGCGACTATGGCTACACCTTC.

This clone was counted a few times. The same CDR3 also results from other DNA sequences found in this sample. This chain uses TRBV9 with TRBJ1-1, with TRBD1 matching 7 bases. Germline-derived CDR1 and CDR2 are SGDLS and YYNGEE. CDR3 length: 14 amino acids. With V trimmed by 3 bases and J by 1 base, 3 bases remained unmatched. The CDR3 is CASSATGENTEAFF. The CDR3 nucleotides are TGTGCCAGCAGCGCTACAGGGGAGAACACTGAAGCTTTCTTT.

This clone was seen only a few times. This chain uses TRBV5-1 with TRBJ1-1, with D tentatively TRBD1 (6 bases). This CDR3 region has 14 residues. V shed 4 bases and J shed 3 bases, with 13 bases lying between them. Germline CDR1 reads SGHRS; CDR2 reads YFSETQ. The CDR3 sequence is CASSRTGPHTEAFF. The CDR3 DNA reads TGCGCCAGCAGCAGAACAGGGCCCCACACTGAAGCTTTCTTT.

This clone showed up just once. This rearrangement joins TRBV13 to TRBJ2-5, with D possibly matching TRBD1 (6 bases). Trimming cost V 3 bases and J 0 bases, with 8 bases left between them. The germline V gene encodes CDR1 PRHDT and CDR2 FYEKMQ (reference sequence). This CDR3 is 14 amino acids long. As DNA, the CDR3 is TGTGCCAGCAGCTTTAGACAGGACCAAGAGACCCAGTACTTC. Encoded protein: CASSFRQDQETQYF.

The chain carries TRBV24-1 and TRBJ2-5; the D gene is possibly TRBD2 (7 bases). The germline CDR1 and CDR2 sequences are KGHDR and SFDVKD. The CDR3 extends over 17 amino acids. The germline V and J ends were trimmed by 7 bases and 3 bases, with 23 bases remaining between them. The DNA of the CDR3 is TGTGCCACCAGCCAAGATTTGGGGGGGGCGAGGGAAGAGACCCAGTACTTC. The encoded protein is CATSQDLGGAREETQYF.

This chain connects TRBV2 to TRBJ1-1, with D possibly TRBD1 on 6 matching bases. The CDR3 has 14 residues. V lost 0 bases and J lost 6, with 11 bases in between. Per the germline V gene, CDR1 is SNHLY and CDR2 is FYNNEI. CDR3 in amino acids: CASSEAQGSSEAFF. In DNA, the CDR3 is TGTGCCAGCAGTGAAGCCCAGGGGAGTTCTGAAGCTTTCTTT. Combining the CDR3 with reference TRBV2 and TRBJ1-1 gives the whole variable domain EPEVTQTPSHQVTQMGQEVILRCVPISNHLYFYWYRQILGQKVEFLVSFYNNEISEKSEIFDDQFSVERPDGSNFTLKIRSTKLEDSAMYFCASSEAQGSSEAFFGQGTRLTVV.

V and J are TRBV6-2 or TRBV6-3 and TRBJ2-3; D tentatively fits TRBD1 or TRBD2 (10 bases each). The germline V and J ends were trimmed by 2 bases and 4 bases, with 31 bases remaining between them. This CDR3 contains 21 residues. CDR1 and CDR2 (germline): MNHEY, SVGEGT. CDR3 amino acids: CASSYTFRDRGTSGDPDTQYF. The CDR3, as DNA: TGTGCCAGCAGTTACACCTTCCGGGACAGGGGAACTAGCGGGGACCCAGATACGCAGTATTTT.

The V and J genes are TRBV19 and TRBJ1-5; D remains ambiguous. The germline V gene has CDR1 LNHDA and CDR2 SQIVND (reference sequence). With 5 bases removed from V and 7 bases from J, the gap between germline ends came to 12 bases. The length of the CDR3 is 13 residues. The CDR3 DNA sequence: TGTGCCAGTAGTCTTCAGACTGGACAGCCCCAGCATTTT. This translates into CASSLQTGQPQHF.

The chain couples TRBV5-1 to TRBJ1-1; 9 positions match TRBD1. CDR1 and CDR2 from the germline V gene are SGHRS and YFSETQ. The trim removed 3 bases at V and 5 bases at J, leaving 8 bases unmatched. The CDR3 sequence is 15 residues long. The CDR3: CASSSGTGRGTEAFF. CDR3 sequence (DNA): TGCGCCAGCAGCTCCGGGACAGGGAGAGGAACTGAAGCTTTCTTT.

This chain joins TRBV6-6 and TRBJ1-1; D gene ambiguous. Deletions cut 7 bases from V and 7 bases from J, with 10 bases between. This CDR3 has 11 amino acids. From germline, CDR1 is MNHNY and CDR2 SVGAGI (reference sequence). The CDR3 sequence is CASKLAGEAFF. The CDR3 DNA reads as TGTGCCAGCAAGCTTGCGGGTGAAGCTTTCTTT.

This clone was counted only a few times. This rearrangement joins TRBV4-1 to TRBJ1-1; TRBD1 agrees at 9 bases. The CDR3 contains 15 residues. With 3 bases clipped from V and 2 bases from J, the junction kept 4 bases outside the gene matches. Germline CDR1 and CDR2: MGHRA and YSYEKL. The CDR3 bases are TGCGCCAGCAGCCAGGTACAGGGGGCTAACACTGAAGCTTTCTTT. Encoded protein: CASSQVQGANTEAFF.

The chain recombines TRBV7-9 with TRBJ1-1; no definite D call. V lost 6 bases and J lost 4, with 21 bases in between. The CDR3 runs 16 residues. The germline CDR1 and CDR2 sequences are SEHNR and FQNEAQ (reference sequence). This CDR3 is CASSSPSHRGVTEAFF. CDR3 DNA: TGTGCCAGCAGTTCCCCGAGTCATCGGGGAGTCACTGAAGCTTTCTTT.

The V and J genes are TRBV15 and TRBJ2-1, with D possibly matching TRBD1 (6 bases). From germline, CDR1 is LNHNV and CDR2 YYDKDF (reference sequence). Trimming left V 8 bases short and J 1 base short, with 15 bases between. This CDR3 has 15 amino acids. The CDR3 reads CATQPGVASYNEQFF. In DNA form, the CDR3 reads TGTGCCACCCAGCCAGGGGTCGCTTCCTACAATGAGCAGTTCTTC.

The V and J genes are TRBV7-9 and TRBJ1-2; D is uncertain. The CDR3 covers 15 residues. Deletions cut 0 bases from V and 2 bases from J, with 10 bases between. Germline CDR1 reads SEHNR; CDR2 reads FQNEAQ (reference sequence). The CDR3 sequence is CASSLAGSQNYGYTF. CDR3 bases: TGTGCCAGCAGCTTAGCGGGCAGTCAGAACTATGGCTACACCTTC.

J is TRBJ1-6 and V is TRBV6-2 or TRBV6-3; D may be TRBD1 (5 bases). Germline V gene data show CDR1 as MNHEY and CDR2 as SVGEGT. The CDR3 has 17 amino acids. Trimming removed 6 bases from V and 7 bases from J, with 22 bases in between. The CDR3 DNA is TGTGCCAGCAGCCGTCCCGCAGGGTCCACGTCAAATTCACCCCTCCACTTT. Translating gives CASSRPAGSTSNSPLHF.

The V gene is TRBV5-4, the J gene TRBJ1-1, with D hard to call. Germline V CDR1 and CDR2: SGHNT, YYREEE (reference sequence). V was clipped by 4 bases and J by 7 bases, with 11 bases between them. This CDR3 spans 12 amino acids. The CDR3 DNA sequence: TGTGCCAGCAGCCGGTCCCGCGGTGAAGCTTTCTTT. The encoded protein is CASSRSRGEAFF.

In this sample, this clone turned up a few times. The CDR3 loop reads CASSRIGTAGRGEQYF. DNA of the CDR3: TGTGCCAGCAGCCGGATCGGGACGGCGGGGCGTGGGGAGCAGTACTTC. The chain couples TRBV28 to TRBJ2-7; perhaps TRBD2 as D (6 bases). V was shortened by 6 bases and J by 7 bases, with 25 bases between the two germline ends. The germline V gene has CDR1 MDHEN and CDR2 SYDVKM. The CDR3 is made up of 16 amino acids.

This chain connects TRBV18 to TRBJ2-1; 9 bases agree with TRBD1. The V and J ends lost 5 bases and 4 bases, in that order; junction bases with no gene match: 9. The CDR3 loop spans 16 amino acids. From germline, CDR1 is KGHSH and CDR2 LQKENI. CDR3 DNA: TGTGCCAGCTCAGCCCTCTCCGGGACAGGGTACAATGAGCAGTTCTTC. Its protein product is CASSALSGTGYNEQFF.

The chain uses TRBV30 and TRBJ2-7; 7 positions match TRBD1. The length of the CDR3 is 15 residues. V lost 3 bases, J lost 2 bases, and 10 bases stayed unmatched. Germline CDR1 and CDR2: GTSNPN and SVGIG (reference sequence). CDR3 nucleotides: TGTGCCTGGAGCGGCCCCGGGACAGATACCTACGAGCAGTACTTC. Translated: CAWSGPGTDTYEQYF.

This chain joins TRBV5-1 and TRBJ1-1, with TRBD1 as a possible D gene (6 bases). Germline CDR1 is SGHRS and CDR2 is YFSETQ. V dropped 1 base and J dropped 0 bases, with 10 bases sitting between them. The CDR3 runs 15 residues. The CDR3: CASSLYREMNTEAFF. Written as DNA, the CDR3 is TGCGCCAGCAGCTTGTACAGGGAGATGAACACTGAAGCTTTCTTT.

This clone was counted ten times or more. The V gene is TRBV11-2, the J gene TRBJ2-3, with D maybe TRBD1 (5 bases). The CDR3 spans 13 residues. CDR1 is SGHAT, CDR2 FQNNGV, per germline. The V end lost 0 bases, the J end lost 8 bases, and 9 bases lay between the germline ends. The CDR3 spells CASSLEGPATQYF. In DNA, the CDR3 is TGTGCCAGCAGCTTAGAGGGGCCGGCTACGCAGTATTTT.

This rearrangement joins TRBV30 to TRBJ1-6; TRBD1 might be the D (6 bases). The length of the CDR3 is 15 residues. Trimming stripped 0 bases from V and 4 bases from J, with 10 bases between. In germline, CDR1 is GTSNPN, CDR2 SVGIG (reference sequence). CDR3 in amino acids: CAWSVTQGYNSPLHF. CDR3 DNA: TGTGCCTGGAGTGTAACGCAGGGGTATAATTCACCCCTCCACTTT.

The V call is TRBV28, the J call TRBJ2-7, with 7 bases fitting TRBD2. CDR3 size: 17 residues. The V gene's germline CDR1 is MDHEN and CDR2 SYDVKM. After removal of 6 bases from V and 2 bases from J, the junction contained 16 bases not matched to a gene. The CDR3, as DNA: TGTGCCAGCAGGATCTCTTTTGGGGGGGTAGGTACCTACGAGCAGTACTTC. Amino acid sequence: CASRISFGGVGTYEQYF.

The CDR3 sequence is CASSEDISPLHF. The CDR3 region has the DNA TGTGCCAGCAGTGAGGACATTTCACCCCTCCACTTT. The V and J genes are TRBV2 and TRBJ1-6; a possible D gene is TRBD1 (5 bases). V lost 3 bases and J lost 9, with 6 bases in between. The CDR3 runs to 12 residues. The V gene's germline CDR1 is SNHLY and CDR2 FYNNEI. Combining the CDR3 with reference TRBV2 and TRBJ1-6 gives the whole variable domain EPEVTQTPSHQVTQMGQEVILRCVPISNHLYFYWYRQILGQKVEFLVSFYNNEISEKSEIFDDQFSVERPDGSNFTLKIRSTKLEDSAMYFCASSEDISPLHFGNGTRLTVT.

This chain joins TRBV19 and TRBJ1-1; TRBD1 is a possible D gene (5 bases). Deletions cut 7 bases from V and 6 bases from J, with 15 bases between. This CDR3 spans 13 amino acids. Germline V gene data show CDR1 as LNHDA and CDR2 as SQIVND (reference sequence). CDR3 sequence (DNA): TGTGCCAGTATTCGGCTTAGGGGCGCTGAAGCTTTCTTT. Protein: CASIRLRGAEAFF. The full variable domain, with the rest looked up from reference TRBV19 and TRBJ1-1, is DGGITQSPKYLFRKEGQNVTLSCEQNLNHDAMYWYRQDPGQGLRLIYYSQIVNDFQKGDIAEGYSVSREKKESFPLTVTSAQKNPTAFYLCASIRLRGAEAFFGQGTRLTVV.